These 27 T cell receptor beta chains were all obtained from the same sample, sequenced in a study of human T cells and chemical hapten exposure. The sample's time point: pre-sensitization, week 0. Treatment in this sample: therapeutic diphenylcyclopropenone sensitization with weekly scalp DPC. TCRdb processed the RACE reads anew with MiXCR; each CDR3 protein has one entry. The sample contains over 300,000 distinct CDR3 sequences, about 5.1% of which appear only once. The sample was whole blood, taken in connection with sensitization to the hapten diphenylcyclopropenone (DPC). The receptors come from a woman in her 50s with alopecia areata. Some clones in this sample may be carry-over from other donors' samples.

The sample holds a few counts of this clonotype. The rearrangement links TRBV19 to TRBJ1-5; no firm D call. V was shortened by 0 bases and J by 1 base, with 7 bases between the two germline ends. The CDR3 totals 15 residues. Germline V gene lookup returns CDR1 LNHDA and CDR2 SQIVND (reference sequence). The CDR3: CASSIDGISNQPQHF. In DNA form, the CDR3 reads TGTGCCAGTAGTATAGACGGGATAAGCAATCAGCCCCAGCATTTT.

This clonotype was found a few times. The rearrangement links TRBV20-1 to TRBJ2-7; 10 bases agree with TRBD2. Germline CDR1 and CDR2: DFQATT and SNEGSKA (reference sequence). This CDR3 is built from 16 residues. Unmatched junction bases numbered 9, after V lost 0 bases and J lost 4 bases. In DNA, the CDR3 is TGCAGTGCTAGAGATCGAGCGGGAGGGCGTCGGTACGAGCAGTACTTC. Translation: CSARDRAGGRRYEQYF.

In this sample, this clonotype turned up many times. The CDR3, as DNA: TGTGCCAGCAGTTACTGGGCGAACACTGAAGCTTTCTTT. This encodes CASSYWANTEAFF. The chain is built from TRBV6-2 or TRBV6-3 and TRBJ1-1, with no clear D. Germline CDR1 reads MNHEY; CDR2 reads SVGEGT. The CDR3 has 13 amino acids. The ends were cut back, 1 base at V and 1 base at J, with 4 bases in the middle.

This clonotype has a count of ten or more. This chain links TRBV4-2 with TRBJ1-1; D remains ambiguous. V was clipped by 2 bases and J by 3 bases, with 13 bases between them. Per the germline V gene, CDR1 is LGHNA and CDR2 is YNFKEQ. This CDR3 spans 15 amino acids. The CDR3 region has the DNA TGTGCCAGCAGCCAATCCGGGAGGCCGGACACTGAAGCTTTCTTT. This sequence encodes CASSQSGRPDTEAFF.

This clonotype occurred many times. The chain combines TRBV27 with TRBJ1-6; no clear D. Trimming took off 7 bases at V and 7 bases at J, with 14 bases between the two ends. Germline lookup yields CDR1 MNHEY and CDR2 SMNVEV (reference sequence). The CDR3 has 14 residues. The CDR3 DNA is TGTGCCAGCACCCTCCGGGGTATCAATTCACCCCTCCACTTT. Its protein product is CASTLRGINSPLHF.

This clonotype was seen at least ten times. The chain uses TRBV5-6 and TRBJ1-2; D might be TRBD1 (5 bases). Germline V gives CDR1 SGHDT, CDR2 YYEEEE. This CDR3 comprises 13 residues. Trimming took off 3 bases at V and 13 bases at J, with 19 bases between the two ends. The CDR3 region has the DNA TGTGCCAGCAGCTCCCGGGACGCCACGTATCGCACCTTC. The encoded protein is CASSSRDATYRTF.

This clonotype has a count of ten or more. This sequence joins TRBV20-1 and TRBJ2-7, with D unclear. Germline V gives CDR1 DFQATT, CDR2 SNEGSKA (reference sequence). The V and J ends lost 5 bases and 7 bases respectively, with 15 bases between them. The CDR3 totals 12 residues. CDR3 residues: CSAGSRLGEQYF. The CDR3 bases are TGCAGTGCTGGCTCACGCCTGGGTGAGCAGTACTTC.

The CDR3, as DNA: TGTGCCAGCAGCCGGACGTGGGGGACCCAAGAGACCCAGTACTTC. It is translated as CASSRTWGTQETQYF. This chain connects TRBV14 to TRBJ2-5; D is perhaps TRBD1 or TRBD2 (5 bases each). The CDR3 spans 15 residues. Germline CDR1 and CDR2: SGHDN and FVKESK. Trimming cost V 4 bases and J 1 base, with 13 bases left between them.

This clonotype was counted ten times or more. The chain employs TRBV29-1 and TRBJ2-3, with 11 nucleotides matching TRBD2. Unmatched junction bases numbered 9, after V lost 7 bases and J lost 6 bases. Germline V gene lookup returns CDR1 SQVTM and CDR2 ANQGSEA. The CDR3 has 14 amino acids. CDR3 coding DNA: TGCAGCGCGTTAGCGGGGGGGCCGGGGGATACGCAGTATTTT. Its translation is CSALAGGPGDTQYF.

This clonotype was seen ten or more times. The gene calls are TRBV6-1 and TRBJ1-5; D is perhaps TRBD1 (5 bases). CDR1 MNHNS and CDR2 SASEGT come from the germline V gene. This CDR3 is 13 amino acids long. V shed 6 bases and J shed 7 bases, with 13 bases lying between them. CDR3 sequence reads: CASSVGGDQPQHF. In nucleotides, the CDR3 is TGTGCCAGCAGCGTAGGAGGGGACCAGCCCCAGCATTTT.

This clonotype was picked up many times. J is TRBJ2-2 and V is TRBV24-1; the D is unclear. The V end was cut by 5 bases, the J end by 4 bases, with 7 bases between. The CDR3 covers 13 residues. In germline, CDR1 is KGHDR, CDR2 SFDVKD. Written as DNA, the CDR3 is TGTGCCACCAGTGGACACCCCACCGGGGAGCTGTTTTTT. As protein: CATSGHPTGELFF.

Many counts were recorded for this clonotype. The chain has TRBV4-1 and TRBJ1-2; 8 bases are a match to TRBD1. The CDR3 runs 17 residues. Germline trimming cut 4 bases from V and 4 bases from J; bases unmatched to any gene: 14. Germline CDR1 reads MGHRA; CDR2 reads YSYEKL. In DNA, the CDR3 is TGCGCCAGCAGCCCCATCTCGGACAGGGCGAGGGGCTATGGCTACACCTTC. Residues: CASSPISDRARGYGYTF.

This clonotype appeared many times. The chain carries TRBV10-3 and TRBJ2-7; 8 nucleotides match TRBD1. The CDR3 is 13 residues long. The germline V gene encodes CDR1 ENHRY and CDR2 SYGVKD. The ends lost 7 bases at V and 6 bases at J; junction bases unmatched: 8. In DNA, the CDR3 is TGTGCCATCACCGGGACAGGTGATGGCGAGCAGTACTTC. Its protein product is CAITGTGDGEQYF.

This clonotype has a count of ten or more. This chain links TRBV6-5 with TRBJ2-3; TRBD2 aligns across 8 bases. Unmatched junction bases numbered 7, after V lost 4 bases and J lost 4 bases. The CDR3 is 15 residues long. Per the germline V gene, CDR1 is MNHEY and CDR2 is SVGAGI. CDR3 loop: CASSSPGGGADTQYF. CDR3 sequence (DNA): TGTGCCAGCAGTTCACCGGGAGGGGGGGCAGATACGCAGTATTTT.

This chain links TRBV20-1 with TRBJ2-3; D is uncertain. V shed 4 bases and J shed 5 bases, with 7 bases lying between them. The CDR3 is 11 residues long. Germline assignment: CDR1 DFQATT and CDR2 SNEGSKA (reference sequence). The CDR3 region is CSATRGDTQYF. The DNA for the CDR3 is TGCAGTGCTACTAGAGGAGATACGCAGTATTTT.

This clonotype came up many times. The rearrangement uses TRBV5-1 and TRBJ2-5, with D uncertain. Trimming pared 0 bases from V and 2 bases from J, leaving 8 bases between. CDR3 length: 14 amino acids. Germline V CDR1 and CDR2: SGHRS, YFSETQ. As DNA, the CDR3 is TGCGCCAGCAGCTTGGCGGGCCGGCAAGAGACCCAGTACTTC. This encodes CASSLAGRQETQYF.

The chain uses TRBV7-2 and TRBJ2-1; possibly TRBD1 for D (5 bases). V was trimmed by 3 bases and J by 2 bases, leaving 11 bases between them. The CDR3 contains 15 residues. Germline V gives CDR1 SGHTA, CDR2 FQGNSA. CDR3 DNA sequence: TGTGCCAGCAGCTTTGGGGCCCTGACCTACAATGAGCAGTTCTTC. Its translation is CASSFGALTYNEQFF.

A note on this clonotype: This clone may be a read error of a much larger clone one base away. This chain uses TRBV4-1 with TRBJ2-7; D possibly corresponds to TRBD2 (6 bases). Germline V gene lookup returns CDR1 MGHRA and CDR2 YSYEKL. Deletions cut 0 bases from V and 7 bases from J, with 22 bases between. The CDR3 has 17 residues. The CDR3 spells CASSQELWSGLGREQYF. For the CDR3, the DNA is TGCGCCAGCAGCCAAGAATTGTGGTCTGGACTGGGGAGGGAGCAGTACTTC.

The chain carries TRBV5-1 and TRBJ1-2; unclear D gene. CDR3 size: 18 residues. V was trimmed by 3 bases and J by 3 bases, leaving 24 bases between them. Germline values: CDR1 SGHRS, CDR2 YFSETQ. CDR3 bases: TGCGCCAGCAGCTCAAGAAGTGCGGGAACCGCCCAACACTATGGCTACACCTTC. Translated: CASSSRSAGTAQHYGYTF.

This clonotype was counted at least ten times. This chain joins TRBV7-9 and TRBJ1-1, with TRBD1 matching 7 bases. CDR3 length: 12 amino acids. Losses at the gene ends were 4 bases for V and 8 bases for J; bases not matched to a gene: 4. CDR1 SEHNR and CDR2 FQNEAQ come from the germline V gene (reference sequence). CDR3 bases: TGTGCCAGCAGCTCAGGGGGACGCGAAGCTTTCTTT. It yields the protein CASSSGGREAFF. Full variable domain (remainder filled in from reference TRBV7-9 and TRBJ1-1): DTGVSQNPRHKITKRGQNVTFRCDPISEHNRLYWYRQTLGQGPEFLTYFQNEAQLEKSRLLSDRFSAERPKGSFSTLEIQRTEQGDSAMYLCASSSGGREAFFGQGTRLTVV.

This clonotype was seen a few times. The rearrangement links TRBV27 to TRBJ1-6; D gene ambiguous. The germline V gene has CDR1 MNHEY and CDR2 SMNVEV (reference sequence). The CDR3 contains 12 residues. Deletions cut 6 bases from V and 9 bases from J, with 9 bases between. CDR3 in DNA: TGTGCCAGCAGAAACGAGGTTTCACCCCTCCACTTT. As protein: CASRNEVSPLHF.

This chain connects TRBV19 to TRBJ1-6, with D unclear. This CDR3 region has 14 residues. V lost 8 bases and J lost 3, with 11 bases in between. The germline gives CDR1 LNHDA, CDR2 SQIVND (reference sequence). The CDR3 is CASAAGSYNSPLHF. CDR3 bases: TGTGCCAGTGCCGCGGGGAGCTATAATTCACCCCTCCACTTT.

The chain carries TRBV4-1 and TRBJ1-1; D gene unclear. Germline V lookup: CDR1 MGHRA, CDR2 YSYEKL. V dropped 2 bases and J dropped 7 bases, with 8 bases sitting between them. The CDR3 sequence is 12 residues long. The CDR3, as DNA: TGCGCCAGCAGCCAAATTGGGGATGAAGCTTTCTTT. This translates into CASSQIGDEAFF.

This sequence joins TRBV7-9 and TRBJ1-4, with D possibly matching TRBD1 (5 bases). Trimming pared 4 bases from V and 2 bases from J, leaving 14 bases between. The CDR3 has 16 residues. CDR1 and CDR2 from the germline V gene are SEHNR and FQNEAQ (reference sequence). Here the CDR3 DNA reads TGTGCCAGCAGCTCCGAAGGGGAAGGGACTAATGAAAAACTGTTTTTT. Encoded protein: CASSSEGEGTNEKLFF.

CDR3 amino acids: CSALAGGSTDTQYF. The CDR3 bases are TGCAGTGCTTTAGCGGGAGGGAGCACAGATACGCAGTATTTT. The chain uses TRBV20-1 and TRBJ2-3; TRBD2 agrees at 11 bases. This CDR3 has 14 residues. V trimming: 5 bases; J trimming: 0 bases; junction bases outside the gene matches: 1. Germline V gives CDR1 DFQATT, CDR2 SNEGSKA (reference sequence).

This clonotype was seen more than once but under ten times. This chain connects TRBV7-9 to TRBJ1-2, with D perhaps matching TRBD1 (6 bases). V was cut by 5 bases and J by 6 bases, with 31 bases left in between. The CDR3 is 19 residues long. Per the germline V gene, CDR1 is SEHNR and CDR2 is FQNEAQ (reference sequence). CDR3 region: CASSPPWANPDRLKNGYTF. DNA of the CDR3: TGTGCCAGCAGCCCGCCGTGGGCCAACCCCGACAGGTTAAAGAATGGCTACACCTTC.

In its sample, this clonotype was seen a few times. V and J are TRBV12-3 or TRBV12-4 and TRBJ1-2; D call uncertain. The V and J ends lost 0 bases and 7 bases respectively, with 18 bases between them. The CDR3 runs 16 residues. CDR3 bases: TGTGCCAGCAGTTTAGCGCCCGGGTCAGCTATGGCTGGCTACACCTTC. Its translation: CASSLAPGSAMAGYTF.